One T cell receptor beta chain is described in this entry. Antigen unknown. The data were obtained in a study of T cell repertoires in cytomegalovirus infection. Study summary: In the study, CMV epitopes included recently identified HLA-C-restricted and well-studied HLA-B-restricted ones. It can be stated that public TCR beta signatures indicated CMV infection as well as a matching HLA type.

There are 14 residues in the CDR3. Between the trimmed V and J ends, which lost 0 bases and 4 bases, there was a span of 9 bases. Germline V gives CDR1 LGHDT, CDR2 YNNKEL (reference sequence). One entry per CDR3 protein, called by TCRdb with MiXCR from the reads. Of about 100,000 distinct CDR3 sequences in the sample, approximately 45% were seen once. The clonotype was recovered from a human donor in good health (CMV status not recorded). Some clones in this sample may be carry-over from other donors' samples. The chain employs TRBV3-1 and TRBJ1-2; unclear D gene. The specimen comprised CD8+ T cells from cultured PBMCs, sampled from culture after CMV antigen stimulation. The CDR3 DNA sequence: TGTGCCAGCAGCCAAGATGGGGTCGGCTATGGCTACACCTTC. This gives the protein CASSQDGVGYGYTF.